Listed here is a single TCR beta chain. Random hexamers primed reverse transcription of about 0.5 to 1 ug RNA. immunoSEQ multiplex PCR amplified TCR beta CDR3 across 54 Vbeta, 13 Jbeta. TCRdb fed the immunoSEQ multiplex PCR reads into MiXCR, producing one record per CDR3 protein. This sample has about 200,000 distinct CDR3 sequences, with about 94% found just once. This sample is part of a study of CD8 T cells in Susac syndrome. From germline, CDR1 is DFQATT and CDR2 SNEGSKA (reference sequence). The CDR3 has 18 residues. The trim removed 5 bases at V and 7 bases at J, leaving 15 bases unmatched. From blood CD8+ and CD4+ T cells, TCR beta sequences were generated. The controls were healthy donors who were matched for age and sex. TEMRA cells were enriched by FACS, and CD4+ and CD8+ T cells were negatively isolated.

This sequence originates from a human donor in good health. Sequencing used CD4+ T cells from PBMCs. The chain couples TRBV20-1 to TRBJ1-6, with 12 bases matching TRBD1. DNA for the CDR3: TGCAGTGCTGGAGGGGGACAGGGGGCTTGGTCCCCCAATTCACCCCTCCACTTT. Residues: CSAGGGQGAWSPNSPLHF.